The 25 T cell receptor beta chains reported below all come from one sample, sequenced in a study of blood T cell repertoires in COVID-19 (dated by TCRdb to the early 2020s). The library was made by the immunoSEQ multiplex PCR assay. This is the immuneACCESS table as TCRdb keeps it, with only in-frame sequences that have V and J called. A part of the clones is gone; compared with another copy, unresolved V genes explain less than half, and the rest is unexplained. Across this sample there are 85,000 to 130,000 clones, with roughly 88% seen only once. The ten largest clones represent less than 7.5% of the sample. The sequenced material came from peripheral blood. All receptors derive from a woman aged 60-75 years with acute or convalescent COVID-19.

This clone was observed a handful of times. The genes are TRBV19 and TRBJ1-6; no clear D gene. V dropped 10 bases and J dropped 4 bases, with 11 bases sitting between them. Per germline, CDR1 LNHDA and CDR2 SQIVND (reference sequence). The CDR3 has 13 residues. The CDR3: CATSGVYNSPLHF. The CDR3 nucleotides are TGTGCCACCTCCGGGGTGTATAATTCACCCCTCCACTTT. The full variable domain, completed using reference TRBV19 and TRBJ1-6, is DGGITQSPKYLFRKEGQNVTLSCEQNLNHDAMYWYRQDPGQGLRLIYYSQIVNDFQKGDIAEGYSVSREKKESFPLTVTSAQKNPTAFYLCATSGVYNSPLHFGNGTRLTVT.

CDR3 loop: CASSTTRVEQFF. The CDR3 nucleotides are TGTGCCAGCAGCACCACTAGGGTTGAGCAGTTCTTC. V and J are TRBV28 and TRBJ2-1; D is possibly TRBD2 (5 bases). This CDR3 has 12 amino acids. Germline-derived CDR1 and CDR2 are MDHEN and SYDVKM. Trimming removed 6 bases from V and 9 bases from J, with 12 bases in between. Full variable domain (rest looked up from reference TRBV28 and TRBJ2-1): DVKVTQSSRYLVKRTGEKVFLECVQDMDHENMFWYRQDPGLGLRLIYFSYDVKMKEKGDIPEGYSVSREKKERFSLILESASTNQTSMYLCASSTTRVEQFFGPGTRLTVL.

The chain recombines TRBV10-3 with TRBJ1-1; 8 nucleotides match TRBD1. This CDR3 spans 16 amino acids. Germline CDR1 is ENHRY and CDR2 is SYGVKD. Losses at the gene ends were 2 bases for V and 5 bases for J; bases not matched to a gene: 10. CDR3 sequence (DNA): TGTGCCATCAGTGAGCAAAGCGGCAGGGGGCGTACTGAAGCTTTCTTT. This encodes CAISEQSGRGRTEAFF.

This chain connects TRBV11-3 to TRBJ2-3; D possibly corresponds to TRBD2 (5 bases). Germline V CDR1 and CDR2: SGHNT, YENEEA. The V end was cut by 1 base, the J end by 3 bases, with 11 bases between. The CDR3 contains 15 residues. In DNA form, the CDR3 reads TGTGCCAGCAGCTTAGGCGGAGGAGATACAGATACGCAGTATTTT. Protein: CASSLGGGDTDTQYF.

V and J are TRBV6-1 and TRBJ2-1, with TRBD2 matching over 14 bases. The germline V gene encodes CDR1 MNHNS and CDR2 SASEGT. V shed 1 base and J 1 base; nucleotides not matched to a gene: 3. This CDR3 is built from 18 residues. The CDR3 here is CASSEGTSGRPSYNEQFF. The CDR3 bases are TGTGCCAGCAGTGAAGGGACTAGCGGGAGGCCGTCCTACAATGAGCAGTTCTTC.

The rearrangement uses TRBV14 and TRBJ1-2; TRBD1 agrees at 8 bases. Unmatched junction bases numbered 13, after V lost 4 bases and J lost 3 bases. Germline-derived CDR1 and CDR2 are SGHDN and FVKESK. This CDR3 region has 17 residues. CDR3 sequence reads: CASSRAGGRPGDYGYTF. As DNA, the CDR3 is TGTGCCAGCAGCCGTGCAGGGGGCCGGCCCGGCGACTATGGCTACACCTTC.

The rearrangement uses TRBV6-1 and TRBJ1-2, with a weak D call TRBD1 (6 bases). The CDR3 sequence is 12 residues long. The ends were cut back, 2 bases at V and 9 bases at J, with 10 bases in the middle. Per the germline V gene, CDR1 is MNHNS and CDR2 is SASEGT. The chain's CDR3 is CASSELTGSYTF. The CDR3 bases are TGTGCCAGCAGTGAACTTACAGGGAGCTACACCTTC.

This clone has a single count. V is TRBV28 and J is TRBJ1-2; the match to TRBD1 covers 11 bases. After removal of 3 bases from V and 1 base from J, the junction contained 4 bases not matched to a gene. CDR1 is MDHEN and CDR2 is SYDVKM in the germline V gene. The CDR3 has 16 amino acids. Written as DNA, the CDR3 is TGTGCCAGCAGTTTCATCGGGACAGGGGGTAACTATGGCTACACCTTC. Protein sequence: CASSFIGTGGNYGYTF.

The J gene is TRBJ1-5, the V gene TRBV28; D is perhaps TRBD1 (6 bases). Germline V gives CDR1 MDHEN, CDR2 SYDVKM. Deletions cut 2 bases from V and 0 bases from J, with 8 bases between. This CDR3 is built from 15 residues. CDR3 sequence: CASSLQGSSNQPQHF. CDR3 coding DNA: TGTGCCAGCAGTTTACAGGGGAGTAGCAATCAGCCCCAGCATTTT.

The V and J genes are TRBV5-6 and TRBJ1-1; a possible D gene is TRBD1 (6 bases). The ends were cut back, 0 bases at V and 0 bases at J, with 9 bases in the middle. The CDR3 is 15 amino acids. CDR1 SGHDT and CDR2 YYEEEE come from the germline V gene. The CDR3 reads CASSLGTAMNTEAFF. The CDR3 coding sequence is TGTGCCAGCAGCTTGGGGACAGCCATGAACACTGAAGCTTTCTTT.

This rearrangement joins TRBV6-1 to TRBJ2-1; possible D gene TRBD2, 6 bases. V lost 2 bases and J 5 bases, leaving 16 bases between the germline ends. This CDR3 has 16 amino acids. Germline V lookup: CDR1 MNHNS, CDR2 SASEGT. CDR3 coding DNA: TGTGCCAGCAGTGAACATGGAGGGGCGGGAAACAATGAGCAGTTCTTC. Protein sequence: CASSEHGGAGNNEQFF.

The chain recombines TRBV28 with TRBJ2-1, with 7 positions matching TRBD2. Germline V gives CDR1 MDHEN, CDR2 SYDVKM. J gave up 0 bases and V 4 bases, and 6 bases lay outside the gene matches. The CDR3 extends over 16 amino acids. The CDR3 DNA sequence: TGTGCCAGCAGTTCCCCGACTAGCCGCTCCTACAATGAGCAGTTCTTC. This translates into CASSSPTSRSYNEQFF.

The V gene is TRBV11-2, the J gene TRBJ1-2, with 7 bases that match TRBD1. V lost 1 base, J lost 7 bases, and 6 bases stayed unmatched. This CDR3 has 14 amino acids. Germline CDR1 reads SGHAT; CDR2 reads FQNNGV. CDR3: CASSLAGQPAGYTF. The DNA for the CDR3 is TGTGCCAGCAGCTTAGCGGGACAGCCAGCTGGCTACACCTTC.

The CDR3 region has the DNA TGTGCCAGCAGTTTACCCCGACAGGGCTCTGGGGCCAACGTCCTGACTTTC. Translating gives CASSLPRQGSGANVLTF. The chain joins TRBV28 to TRBJ2-6, with 7 bases fitting TRBD1. The CDR3 totals 17 residues. The V gene end was trimmed by 2 bases and the J gene end by 0 bases; junction bases not matched to a gene: 4. Germline V lookup: CDR1 MDHEN, CDR2 SYDVKM.

The V call is TRBV28, the J call TRBJ1-4; 11 bases agree with TRBD1. The junction had 8 bases not matched to a gene; V was cut back by 7 bases and J by 7 bases. The CDR3 has 15 residues. CDR1 is MDHEN, CDR2 SYDVKM, per germline. CDR3 bases: TGTGCCAGCACCGTCCACGGGACAGGGGGTGAAAAACTGTTTTTT. It encodes CASTVHGTGGEKLFF.

The chain uses TRBV19 and TRBJ1-5; 10 bases are shared with TRBD1. The J segment lost 3 bases and the V segment lost 11 bases, leaving 10 bases of the junction unmatched. CDR1 is LNHDA and CDR2 is SQIVND in the germline V gene (reference sequence). This CDR3 has 15 amino acids. CDR3 protein: CASCLGQGLNQPQHF. Here the CDR3 DNA reads TGTGCCTCCTGCCTGGGACAGGGGCTCAATCAGCCCCAGCATTTT.

The chain is built from TRBV6-5 and TRBJ1-5, with 7 bases aligning to TRBD1. V gave up 6 bases and J gave up 4 bases; unmatched junction bases: 6. The germline V gene encodes CDR1 MNHEY and CDR2 SVGAGI. This CDR3 has 14 amino acids. The CDR3 spells CASRATGYNQPQHF. The CDR3 DNA follows: TGTGCCAGCAGGGCGACAGGGTATAATCAGCCCCAGCATTTT.

This chain uses TRBV7-9 with TRBJ1-1, with 7 bases lining up with TRBD1. V was clipped by 1 base and J by 3 bases; unmatched bases: 2. Germline V gene data show CDR1 as SEHNR and CDR2 as FQNEAQ (reference sequence). The length of the CDR3 is 14 residues. CDR3 residues: CASSLEGQYTEAFF. The CDR3 DNA sequence: TGTGCCAGCAGCTTAGAGGGACAGTACACTGAAGCTTTCTTT. The whole variable domain, remainder taken from reference TRBV7-9 and TRBJ1-1, is DTGVSQNPRHKITKRGQNVTFRCDPISEHNRLYWYRQTLGQGPEFLTYFQNEAQLEKSRLLSDRFSAERPKGSFSTLEIQRTEQGDSAMYLCASSLEGQYTEAFFGQGTRLTVV.

The chain carries TRBV9 and TRBJ2-6; TRBD2 aligns across 8 bases. The CDR3 is 17 residues long. The ends lost 0 bases at V and 4 bases at J; junction bases unmatched: 6. Germline lookup yields CDR1 SGDLS and CDR2 YYNGEE. Here the CDR3 reads CASSVGAGVPGANVLTF. DNA for the CDR3: TGTGCCAGCAGCGTAGGAGCGGGAGTACCAGGGGCCAACGTCCTGACTTTC.

The chain carries TRBV28 and TRBJ1-2; 11 bases map to TRBD1. The germline V gene encodes CDR1 MDHEN and CDR2 SYDVKM. The CDR3 covers 13 residues. V lost 8 bases and J lost 4; bases outside the gene matches: 3. For the CDR3, the DNA is TGTGCCAGCGGGACAGGGGGATTCTATGGCTACACCTTC. Its translation is CASGTGGFYGYTF.

In this sample, this clone turned up a few times. The V gene is TRBV2, the J gene TRBJ1-3; D call uncertain. CDR1 and CDR2 from the germline V gene are SNHLY and FYNNEI. The V and J ends lost 4 bases and 2 bases respectively, with 6 bases between them. There are 13 residues in the CDR3. This CDR3 reads CASSGTPGNTIYF. As DNA, the CDR3 is TGTGCCAGCAGTGGGACTCCTGGAAACACCATATATTTT.

The gene calls are TRBV2 and TRBJ1-1, with 10 bases lining up with TRBD1. CDR1 and CDR2 from the germline V gene are SNHLY and FYNNEI. Trimming at V came to 6 bases and at J to 12 bases, leaving 10 bases not matched to a gene. CDR3 length: 13 amino acids. CDR3 amino acids: CASSAMGQGPTFF. CDR3 in DNA: TGTGCCAGCAGCGCAATGGGACAGGGGCCAACTTTCTTT.

To note about this clone: Relative to the germline gene, one junction end is altered; a read error may explain this. The gene calls are TRBV12-3 or TRBV12-4 and TRBJ1-1; D is undetermined. There are 13 residues in the CDR3. This CDR3 is CASSFGQNAEAFF. CDR3 nucleotides: TGTGCCAGCAGTTTTGGGCAGAACGCTGAAGCTTTCTTT.

This clone has only a few counts. DNA of the CDR3: TGTGCCAGCAGCGAGGACCCGGGGGGGGCGATTTCGGGCTACACCTTC. It codes for CASSEDPGGAISGYTF. This chain joins TRBV9 and TRBJ1-2, with a tentative D call TRBD1 (6 bases). V was cut by 3 bases and J by 8 bases, with 23 bases left in between. Per germline, CDR1 SGDLS and CDR2 YYNGEE. The CDR3 totals 16 residues.

The chain employs TRBV28 and TRBJ1-2; D may be TRBD1 (5 bases). The CDR3 runs 12 residues. V was pared by 2 bases and J by 6 bases, with 7 bases between. The germline gives CDR1 MDHEN, CDR2 SYDVKM. CDR3: CASSLQGNGYTF. The CDR3 DNA reads TGTGCCAGCAGTTTACAGGGAAATGGCTACACCTTC.